The 14 T cell receptor beta chains below come from one sample, sequenced in a study of T-cell memory formation after mild COVID-19. TCRdb called the 5' RACE reads again in MiXCR, with one record for every CDR3 protein. Found here are roughly 600,000 distinct CDR3 sequences, 18% of them singletons; the top ten hold 12%. The sequencing input was PBMCs or a T cell subset sorted from them (not recorded which). The source is an adult woman who had mild COVID-19 (a few samples of this study predate the infection). Cell type and time point are not known.

The chain joins TRBV14 to TRBJ2-1, with a weak D call TRBD2 (6 bases). V gave up 3 bases and J gave up 6 bases, with 21 bases separating them. Germline CDR1 reads SGHDN; CDR2 reads FVKESK. The CDR3 has 17 residues. The CDR3 spells CASSHHSGTWGTNEQFF. The DNA of the CDR3 is TGTGCCAGCAGCCATCATAGTGGGACTTGGGGAACCAATGAGCAGTTCTTC.

V and J are TRBV6-6 and TRBJ2-5, with 12 bases that match TRBD2. Germline V gives CDR1 MNHNY, CDR2 SVGAGI (reference sequence). The CDR3 contains 16 residues. Trimming removed 5 bases from V and 5 bases from J; junction bases left unmatched: 9. CDR3 in amino acids: CASSGRLAGARETQYF. The DNA of the CDR3 is TGTGCCAGCAGTGGAAGACTAGCGGGGGCACGGGAGACCCAGTACTTC.

The gene calls are TRBV6-2 or TRBV6-3 and TRBJ1-5; TRBD1 aligns across 7 bases. The germline gives CDR1 MNHEY, CDR2 SVGEGT. V shed 8 bases, J shed 0 bases, and the junction held 7 bases outside the gene matches. The CDR3 has 15 residues. The CDR3 DNA reads TGTGCCAGCCGGGACAGCGGATATAGCAATCAGCCCCAGCATTTT. As protein: CASRDSGYSNQPQHF.

This chain connects TRBV4-1 to TRBJ2-1; D not resolved. Between the trimmed V and J ends, which lost 5 bases and 5 bases, there was a span of 10 bases. The CDR3 covers 13 residues. Germline V gene sequence: CDR1 MGHRA, CDR2 YSYEKL. The CDR3 loop reads CASSWAGDNEQFF. CDR3 in DNA: TGCGCCAGCAGCTGGGCAGGAGACAATGAGCAGTTCTTC.

The chain combines TRBV7-2 with TRBJ1-4; D not certain. The CDR3 totals 18 residues. The V end lost 4 bases, the J end lost 6 bases, and 24 bases lay between the germline ends. Germline V CDR1 and CDR2: SGHTA, FQGNSA. The CDR3 bases are TGTGCCAGCAGCTCCCCGGACGGATCGAATCTTGGTGATGAAAAACTGTTTTTT. It encodes CASSSPDGSNLGDEKLFF.

This clonotype has more than one count but fewer than ten. The V call is TRBV20-1, the J call TRBJ2-1; 11 nucleotides align to TRBD2. CDR1 is DFQATT, CDR2 SNEGSKA, per germline (reference sequence). J gave up 8 bases and V 0 bases, and 6 bases lay outside the gene matches. The length of the CDR3 is 15 residues. The CDR3 region has the DNA TGCAGTGCTAGAGAAGGACTAGCGGGTATTTATGAGCAGTTCTTC. It codes for CSAREGLAGIYEQFF.

Only a few counts were recorded for this clonotype. The rearrangement links TRBV4-2 to TRBJ1-1; no definite D call. V lost 4 bases and J 6 bases, leaving 15 bases between the germline ends. The V gene's germline CDR1 is LGHNA and CDR2 YNFKEQ. The CDR3 sequence is 14 residues long. CDR3 DNA: TGTGCCAGCAGCCCTGCCCGGGGAGCTCCTGAAGCTTTCTTT. Protein: CASSPARGAPEAFF.

This sequence joins TRBV7-2 and TRBJ2-1, with 9 bases lining up with TRBD2. V was pared by 1 base and J by 9 bases, with 7 bases of the junction left unmatched. The CDR3 covers 15 residues. CDR1 and CDR2 (germline): SGHTA, FQGNSA. CDR3 region: CASSLGLAGDREQFF. For the CDR3, the DNA is TGTGCCAGCAGCTTAGGGTTAGCGGGAGATCGTGAGCAGTTCTTC.

This clonotype was observed a handful of times. This rearrangement joins TRBV4-1 to TRBJ2-3; 8 nucleotides agree with TRBD2. CDR3 length: 17 residues. In germline, CDR1 is MGHRA, CDR2 YSYEKL. After removal of 6 bases from V and 2 bases from J, the junction contained 13 bases not matched to a gene. CDR3 residues: CASSGPSSGAPTDTQYF. The CDR3 DNA is TGCGCCAGCAGTGGGCCCAGTAGCGGGGCGCCCACAGATACGCAGTATTTT.

This clonotype was found many times. The V call is TRBV5-1, the J call TRBJ2-1, with D perhaps TRBD1 or TRBD2 (6 bases each). CDR3 length: 13 residues. Trimming stripped 4 bases from V and 8 bases from J, with 13 bases between. CDR1 and CDR2 (germline): SGHRS, YFSETQ. CDR3 residues: CASSGGGLDEQFF. Written as DNA, the CDR3 is TGCGCCAGCAGCGGAGGGGGGCTGGATGAGCAGTTCTTC.

V usage is TRBV12-3 or TRBV12-4 and J usage is TRBJ2-3; no firm D call. V lost 4 bases, J lost 0 bases, and 8 bases lay in between. This CDR3 is 14 amino acids long. CDR3 nucleotide sequence: TGTGCCAGCAGTTCCAGCTTTAGCACAGATACGCAGTATTTT. The encoded protein is CASSSSFSTDTQYF.

The chain links TRBV6-1 to TRBJ1-1; possibly TRBD1 for D (5 bases). V lost 3 bases and J 5 bases, leaving 10 bases between the germline ends. From germline, CDR1 is MNHNS and CDR2 SASEGT. The CDR3 sequence is 13 residues long. The CDR3 nucleotides are TGTGCCAGCAGTGACAGGGAAGGGACTGAAGCTTTCTTT. Protein product: CASSDREGTEAFF.

The V call is TRBV5-1, the J call TRBJ1-1; no definite D call. Trimming removed 0 bases from V and 1 base from J, with 10 bases in between. The CDR3 totals 15 residues. Germline CDR1 reads SGHRS; CDR2 reads YFSETQ. For the CDR3, the DNA is TGCGCCAGCAGCTTGGAGGCAGCGGGGAACACTGAAGCTTTCTTT. Its protein is CASSLEAAGNTEAFF.

This clonotype was detected a few times. The chain is built from TRBV3-1 and TRBJ1-6; D is unclear. V lost 4 bases to trimming and J lost 7 bases, with 2 bases between them. This CDR3 has 11 residues. Germline lookup yields CDR1 LGHDT and CDR2 YNNKEL (reference sequence). CDR3 loop: CASSLNSPLHF. The CDR3 coding sequence is TGTGCCAGCAGCCTCAATTCACCCCTCCACTTT.